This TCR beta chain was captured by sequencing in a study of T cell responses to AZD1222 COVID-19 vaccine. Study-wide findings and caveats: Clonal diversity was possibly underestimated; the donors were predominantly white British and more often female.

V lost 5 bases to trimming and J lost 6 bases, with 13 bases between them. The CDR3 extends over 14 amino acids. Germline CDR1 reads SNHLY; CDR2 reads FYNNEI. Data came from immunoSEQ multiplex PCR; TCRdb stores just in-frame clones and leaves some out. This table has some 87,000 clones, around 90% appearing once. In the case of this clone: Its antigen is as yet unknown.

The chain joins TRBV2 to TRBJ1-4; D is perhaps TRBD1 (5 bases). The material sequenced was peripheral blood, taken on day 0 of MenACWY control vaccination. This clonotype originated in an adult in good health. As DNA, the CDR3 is TGTGCCAGCAGTTACTGGGACCTCGATGAAAAACTGTTTTTT. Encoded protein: CASSYWDLDEKLFF.